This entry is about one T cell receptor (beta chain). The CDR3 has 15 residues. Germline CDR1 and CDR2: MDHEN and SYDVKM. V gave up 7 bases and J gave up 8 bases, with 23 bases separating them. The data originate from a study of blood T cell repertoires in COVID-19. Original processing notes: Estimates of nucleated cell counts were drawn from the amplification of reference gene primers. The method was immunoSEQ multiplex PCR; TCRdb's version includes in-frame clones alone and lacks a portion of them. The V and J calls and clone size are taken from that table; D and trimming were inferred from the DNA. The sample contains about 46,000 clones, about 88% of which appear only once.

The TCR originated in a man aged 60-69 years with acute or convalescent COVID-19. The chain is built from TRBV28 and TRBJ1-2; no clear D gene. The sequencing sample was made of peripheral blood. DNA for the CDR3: TGTGCCAGCACCTTATCCGGCCGGGTTTTAGGCGGCTACACCTTC. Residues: CASTLSGRVLGGYTF.